One and the same sample provided the 19 T cell receptor beta chains below, sequenced in a study of cytomegalovirus exposure and HLA in healthy donors. The PCR used 60 Vbeta and 13 Jbeta primers. The table came from immunoSEQ multiplex PCR; TCRdb's copy has only in-frame clones and leaves some out. This repertoire includes approximately 120,000 clones. The material sequenced was PBMCs. The receptors stem from a young man in good health and CMV-seronegative.

The genes are TRBV28 and TRBJ2-7, with no clear D. This CDR3 spans 15 amino acids. V was clipped by 6 bases and J by 0 bases, with 15 bases between them. Germline CDR1 is MDHEN and CDR2 is SYDVKM. CDR3 DNA sequence: TGTGCCAGCAGCCAAGCCTCGAGTGGCTCCTACGAGCAGTACTTC. Protein product: CASSQASSGSYEQYF. Full variable domain (missing parts from reference TRBV28 and TRBJ2-7): DVKVTQSSRYLVKRTGEKVFLECVQDMDHENMFWYRQDPGLGLRLIYFSYDVKMKEKGDIPEGYSVSREKKERFSLILESASTNQTSMYLCASSQASSGSYEQYFGPGTRLTVT.

The V gene is TRBV4-1, the J gene TRBJ2-3; weak D call: TRBD2 (6 bases). The CDR3 length is 16 residues. The germline V gene has CDR1 MGHRA and CDR2 YSYEKL. V lost 4 bases, J lost 0 bases, and 14 bases lay in between. CDR3 nucleotide sequence: TGCGCCAGCAGCCCCGCACTAGCCTCTAGCACAGATACGCAGTATTTT. Encoded protein: CASSPALASSTDTQYF.

The CDR3: CASSGGDCNQPQHF. CDR3 DNA sequence: TGCGCCAGCAGTGGAGGGGACTGCAATCAGCCCCAGCATTTT. The gene calls are TRBV10-1 and TRBJ1-5, with D maybe TRBD1 (5 bases). The length of the CDR3 is 14 residues. Germline CDR1 reads WNHNN; CDR2 reads SYGVQD (reference sequence). V was pared by 4 bases and J by 2 bases, with 9 bases between.

As DNA, the CDR3 is TGTGCCACCAGCTCCCGGGACAGGGGTAGTCTTGACACAGATACGCAGTATTTT. It yields the protein CATSSRDRGSLDTDTQYF. J is TRBJ2-3 and V is TRBV15; 10 nucleotides match TRBD1. The CDR3 runs to 18 residues. The V gene end was trimmed by 5 bases and the J gene end by 2 bases; junction bases not matched to a gene: 13. From germline, CDR1 is LNHNV and CDR2 YYDKDF (reference sequence).

This sequence joins TRBV6-5 and TRBJ1-3; D is unclear. The CDR3 extends over 16 amino acids. CDR1 and CDR2 (germline): MNHEY, SVGAGI. V lost 2 bases to trimming and J lost 4 bases, with 15 bases between them. The CDR3 bases are TGTGCCAGCAGTTACACGACATTTGAGTCAGGAAACACCATATATTTT. Translated, it gives CASSYTTFESGNTIYF.

This sequence joins TRBV15 and TRBJ2-2; no clear D. V gave up 1 base and J gave up 6 bases, with 15 bases separating them. This CDR3 spans 16 amino acids. Per the germline V gene, CDR1 is LNHNV and CDR2 is YYDKDF (reference sequence). The CDR3 DNA is TGTGCCACCAGCAGAGTTCGAGGATATCGCCCCGGGGAGCTGTTTTTT. It is translated as CATSRVRGYRPGELFF.

This chain joins TRBV10-1 and TRBJ2-7, with TRBD2 matching 8 bases. The CDR3 sequence is 14 residues long. Germline lookup yields CDR1 WNHNN and CDR2 SYGVQD (reference sequence). Unmatched junction bases numbered 9, after V lost 4 bases and J lost 7 bases. DNA of the CDR3: TGCGCCAGCAGTGCCCAACCTTCGGGAGGGGAGCAGTACTTC. Translated: CASSAQPSGGEQYF.

The chain recombines TRBV4-3 with TRBJ1-4; 7 bases fit TRBD1. Germline V gives CDR1 LGHNA, CDR2 YSLEER. J lost 6 bases, V lost 0 bases, and 13 bases had no gene match. The CDR3 has 18 amino acids. The CDR3 here is CASSQDETGISRDEKLFF. The CDR3 bases are TGCGCCAGCAGCCAAGATGAGACAGGGATTTCGCGGGATGAAAAACTGTTTTTT.

The chain joins TRBV9 to TRBJ2-3, with 11 bases that match TRBD2. Germline values: CDR1 SGDLS, CDR2 YYNGEE. J gave up 0 bases and V 1 base, and 4 bases lay outside the gene matches. The length of the CDR3 is 17 residues. This CDR3 is CASSVSLAGGSTDTQYF. The CDR3 nucleotides are TGTGCCAGCAGCGTATCGTTAGCGGGAGGGAGCACAGATACGCAGTATTTT.

CDR3 sequence: CASSLARKDFLNTEAFF. The CDR3 DNA reads TGTGCCAGCAGCTTAGCGCGTAAAGACTTTCTGAACACTGAAGCTTTCTTT. The chain uses TRBV7-8 and TRBJ1-1, with unresolved D. The CDR3 is 17 amino acids. The germline gives CDR1 SGHVS, CDR2 FQNEAQ. Trimming shortened V by 0 bases and J by 0 bases, and 14 bases separated the two germline ends.

J is TRBJ2-1 and V is TRBV13; the D gene is possibly TRBD2 (5 bases). V was clipped by 2 bases and J by 0 bases, with 11 bases between them. CDR3 length: 16 amino acids. Germline CDR1 reads PRHDT; CDR2 reads FYEKMQ (reference sequence). CDR3 loop: CASSLMSAASYNEQFF. The CDR3 DNA sequence: TGTGCCAGCAGCTTAATGTCAGCGGCCTCCTACAATGAGCAGTTCTTC.

V usage is TRBV5-5 and J usage is TRBJ2-3; the D gene is possibly TRBD1 (6 bases). This CDR3 comprises 16 residues. Germline values: CDR1 SGHKS, CDR2 YYEKEE (reference sequence). The V end lost 1 base, the J end lost 2 bases, and 14 bases lay between the germline ends. As DNA, the CDR3 is TGTGCCAGCAGCTTGAGGCACAGGGTATTCACAGATACGCAGTATTTT. This encodes CASSLRHRVFTDTQYF.

The rearrangement links TRBV2 to TRBJ1-2; 9 bases fit TRBD1. This CDR3 is built from 14 residues. CDR1 SNHLY and CDR2 FYNNEI come from the germline V gene. The V segment lost 7 bases and the J segment 1 base; nucleotides outside the gene matches: 4. The CDR3 DNA reads as TGTGCCAGCATACAGGGGGCGATTAACTATGGCTACACCTTC. This encodes CASIQGAINYGYTF.

The genes are TRBV7-8 and TRBJ2-3; D might be TRBD1 (6 bases). Germline CDR1 reads SGHVS; CDR2 reads FQNEAQ. This CDR3 region has 15 residues. V was trimmed by 5 bases and J by 4 bases, leaving 16 bases between them. CDR3 loop: CASSTQGFSADTQYF. The DNA of the CDR3 is TGTGCCAGCAGCACACAGGGTTTCTCGGCAGATACGCAGTATTTT.

This chain uses TRBV2 with TRBJ1-3; unclear D gene. The V and J ends lost 8 bases and 7 bases respectively, with 12 bases between them. Germline CDR1 SNHLY, CDR2 FYNNEI. This CDR3 comprises 12 residues. The CDR3 DNA reads TGTGCCAGCCGCTTGGGAGACAACACCATATATTTT. Translation gives CASRLGDNTIYF.

The V call is TRBV19, the J call TRBJ1-4; the D gene is possibly TRBD1 (6 bases). Per the germline V gene, CDR1 is LNHDA and CDR2 is SQIVND (reference sequence). This CDR3 contains 14 residues. Deletions cut 7 bases from V and 7 bases from J, with 16 bases between. In DNA, the CDR3 is TGTGCCAGTACCCGACAGGCTGGCGGTGAAAAACTGTTTTTT. The encoded protein is CASTRQAGGEKLFF. Full variable domain (missing parts from reference TRBV19 and TRBJ1-4): DGGITQSPKYLFRKEGQNVTLSCEQNLNHDAMYWYRQDPGQGLRLIYYSQIVNDFQKGDIAEGYSVSREKKESFPLTVTSAQKNPTAFYLCASTRQAGGEKLFFGSGTQLSVL.

The chain carries TRBV11-2 and TRBJ2-1; TRBD2 matches 9 bases. Per germline, CDR1 SGHAT and CDR2 FQNNGV. V lost 1 base, J lost 7 bases, and 8 bases stayed unmatched. The CDR3 contains 16 residues. CDR3 loop: CASSLVQAGGWNEQFF. As DNA, the CDR3 is TGTGCCAGCAGCTTAGTACAAGCGGGAGGTTGGAATGAGCAGTTCTTC.

The chain links TRBV7-9 to TRBJ2-5; D not resolved. V lost 1 base, J lost 0 bases, and 9 bases lay in between. CDR3 size: 15 residues. In germline, CDR1 is SEHNR, CDR2 FQNEAQ (reference sequence). The CDR3 DNA sequence: TGTGCCAGCAGCTTAGTGGCAGTTTACCAAGAGACCCAGTACTTC. Translating it yields CASSLVAVYQETQYF.

The chain uses TRBV29-1 and TRBJ1-1; the D is unclear. This CDR3 spans 12 amino acids. V was pared by 7 bases and J by 8 bases, with 17 bases between. CDR1 is SQVTM and CDR2 is ANQGSEA in the germline V gene. The CDR3 DNA sequence: TGCAGCGCCCTGGAAGGAGGCCAGGAAGCTTTCTTT. Amino acid sequence: CSALEGGQEAFF.